This T cell receptor beta chain was recovered during a study of blood T cell repertoires in COVID-19 (dated by TCRdb to about 2020). The study in broad terms: Samples covering the acute and convalescent phases of COVID-19 were provided by collaborators in the United States, Italy and Spain. The prospective study material was composed of cDNA or gDNA derived from T cells, B-cell-depleted T cells, or PBMCs. Deeply sampled blood TCRbeta repertoires from subjects exposed to, actively infected with, or recovered from COVID-19 were included in the dataset. The repertoires were released in a freely available public database meant as a resource for research on the immune response to SARS-CoV-2. Samples were obtained from the ongoing ImmuneRACE study (first 160 participants) and from roughly 1,300 subjects provided by 6 global collaborators. Sample metadata almost always included a de-identified subject ID, COVID-19 status, age in years and sex. HLA class I and class II types, where available, came from metadata supplied by the sample provider rather than from assay-based typing.

The investigation overall reported the following: How much clinical and demographic metadata was included differed by source and by participant, and the metadata was provided uncurated.

The immunoSEQ Assay, a bias-controlled multiplex PCR, was used to amplify TCRbeta CDR3 regions from genomic DNA. From the authors' description of their analysis: Within the assay, amplification of reference gene primers was used to estimate how many nucleated cells each sample contained. To quantify the absolute abundance of each unique TCRbeta CDR3 rearrangement, sequence reads were collapsed and filtered. For each sample, productive Simpson clonality was calculated by taking the square root of Simpson's diversity index across productive rearrangements. In its TCRdb copy, this immuneACCESS table keeps in-frame sequences only and misses some clones. Where compared with another copy, unresolved V genes explain less than half of these, and the others have no known cause. The D gene and trimming were derived from the DNA, and the V and J assignments and clone size from that table. The sample includes a few hundred thousand clones, with around 82% observed a single time. The ten most abundant clones make up about 7.2% of the sample.

V loses 5 bases, J loses 3 bases, and the germline ends lie 8 bases apart. The CDR3 sequence holds 11 residues, the cysteine and phenylalanine included. Only CDR3 DNA remains: 33 bases, in frame from the first base. The germline V gene (reference sequence) gives CDR1 as DFQATT and CDR2 as SNEGSKA. Comment on this clone: Its antigen remains undetermined. There are no base qualities to consult, and no much larger clone falls within one base.

Collaborating institutions collected whole blood in K2EDTA tubes following their own protocols. Collaborator samples were shipped for TCRbeta analysis as frozen whole blood, isolated PBMCs, or DNA extracted from either sample type. The chain joins TRBV20-1 to TRBJ2-7, and perhaps TRBD1 as D gene, on 5 matching bases. The TCR was taken from a woman aged 70-85 years with acute or convalescent COVID-19. Sample: peripheral blood. The encoded CDR3 is CSAAQGYEQYF. The DNA is as follows: TGCAGTGCTGCCCAGGGCTACGAGCAGTACTTC.